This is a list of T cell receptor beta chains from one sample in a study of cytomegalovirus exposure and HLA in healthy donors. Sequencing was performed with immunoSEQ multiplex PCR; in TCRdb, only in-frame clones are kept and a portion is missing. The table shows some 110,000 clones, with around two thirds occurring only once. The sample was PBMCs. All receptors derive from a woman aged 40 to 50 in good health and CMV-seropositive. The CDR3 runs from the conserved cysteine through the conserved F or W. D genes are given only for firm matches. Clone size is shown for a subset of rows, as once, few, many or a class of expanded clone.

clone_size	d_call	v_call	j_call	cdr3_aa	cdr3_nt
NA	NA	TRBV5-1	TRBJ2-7	CASSTGSGATYEQYF	TGCGCCAGCAGCACCGGGAGCGGAGCAACCTACGAGCAGTACTTC
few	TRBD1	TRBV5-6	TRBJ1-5	CASSVGTGNQPQHF	TGTGCCAGCAGCGTGGGGACAGGGAATCAGCCCCAGCATTTT
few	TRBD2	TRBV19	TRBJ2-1	CASSPGLGRYNEQFF	TGTGCCAGTTCCCCCGGACTAGGGAGGTACAATGAGCAGTTCTTC
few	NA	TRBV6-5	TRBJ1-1	CASKFRGNTEAFF	TGTGCCAGCAAGTTTAGGGGGAACACTGAAGCTTTCTTT
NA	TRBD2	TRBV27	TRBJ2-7	CASTFSPASGSYEQYF	TGTGCCAGCACCTTCTCGCCGGCTAGCGGGTCCTACGAGCAGTACTTC
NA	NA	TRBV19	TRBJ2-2	CASRPQGSNTGELFF	TGTGCCAGTAGGCCCCAGGGATCGAACACCGGGGAGCTGTTTTTT
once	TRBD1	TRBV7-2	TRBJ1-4	CASSLGQTTGDGGKLFF	TGTGCCAGCAGCTTAGGTCAGACAACAGGGGATGGGGGAAAACTGTTTTTT
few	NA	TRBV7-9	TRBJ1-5	CASSLESQPQHF	TGTGCCAGCAGCTTAGAGAGTCAGCCCCAGCATTTT
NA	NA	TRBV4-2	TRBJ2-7	CASSQEAGNTDYEQYF	TGTGCCAGCAGCCAGGAGGCGGGGAACACGGACTACGAGCAGTACTTC
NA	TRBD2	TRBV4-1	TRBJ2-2	CASSQDGVAGEATGELFF	TGCGCCAGCAGCCAAGACGGGGTAGCGGGAGAGGCCACCGGGGAGCTGTTTTTT
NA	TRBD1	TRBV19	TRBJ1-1	CASRKQGENTEAFF	TGTGCCAGTAGGAAACAGGGGGAGAACACTGAAGCTTTCTTT
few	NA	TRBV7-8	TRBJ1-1	CASREDMNTEAFF	TGTGCCAGCCGGGAGGACATGAACACTGAAGCTTTCTTT
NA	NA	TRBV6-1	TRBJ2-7	CASRDSLASYEQYF	TGTGCCAGCCGGGACTCCCTGGCCTCCTACGAGCAGTACTTC
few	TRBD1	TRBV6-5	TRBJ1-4	CASSYATGSNEKLFF	TGTGCCAGCAGTTACGCGACAGGGAGCAATGAAAAACTGTTTTTT
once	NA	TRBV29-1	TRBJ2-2	CSAVGQNTGELFF	TGCAGCGCCGTTGGACAGAACACCGGGGAGCTGTTTTTT
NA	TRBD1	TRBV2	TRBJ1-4	CASSPGQGVKATNEKLFF	TGTGCCAGCAGTCCCGGACAGGGAGTAAAAGCAACTAATGAAAAACTGTTTTTT
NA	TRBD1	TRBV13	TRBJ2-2	CASSSNTGGRTGELFF	TGTGCCAGCAGCTCTAACACAGGGGGCAGGACCGGGGAGCTGTTTTTT
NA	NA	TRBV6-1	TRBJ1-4	CATTRTSPNEKLFF	TGTGCCACAACTCGGACAAGCCCTAATGAAAAACTGTTTTTT
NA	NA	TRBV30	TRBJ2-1	CAWSVQSALYNEQFF	TGTGCCTGGAGTGTACAAAGCGCCCTTTACAATGAGCAGTTCTTC
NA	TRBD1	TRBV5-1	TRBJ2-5	CASSLRIGGLGETQYF	TGCGCCAGCAGCTTGAGGATAGGGGGCCTAGGTGAGACCCAGTACTTC
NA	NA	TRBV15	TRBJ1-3	CATSRDPRDNGNTIYF	TGTGCCACCAGCAGAGACCCTCGGGACAATGGAAACACCATATATTTT
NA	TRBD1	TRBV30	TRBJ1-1	CAGQGAPRAAFF	TGTGCTGGGCAGGGGGCGCCCCGAGCGGCTTTCTTT
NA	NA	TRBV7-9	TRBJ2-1	CASSTRDSYNEQFF	TGTGCCAGCAGCACGCGGGACAGCTACAATGAGCAGTTCTTC
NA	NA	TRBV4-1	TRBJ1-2	CASSSGTTGYYGYTF	TGCGCCAGCAGCTCCGGCACCACAGGGTACTATGGCTACACCTTC
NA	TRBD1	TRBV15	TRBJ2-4	CATSRERQGSENIQYF	TGTGCCACCAGCAGAGAAAGACAGGGGTCGGAAAACATTCAGTACTTC
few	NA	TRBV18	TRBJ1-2	CASSPDGNYGYTF	TGTGCCAGCTCTCCTGACGGGAACTATGGCTACACCTTC
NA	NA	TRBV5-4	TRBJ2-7	CASSDLRDPDYEQYF	TGTGCCAGCAGCGACCTACGGGACCCGGACTACGAGCAGTACTTC
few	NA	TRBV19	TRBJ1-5	CASSIIRDNNQPQHF	TGTGCCAGTAGTATAATTAGGGACAACAATCAGCCCCAGCATTTT
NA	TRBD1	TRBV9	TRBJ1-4	CASSVATGTGYEKLFF	TGTGCCAGCAGCGTAGCTACCGGGACAGGTTATGAAAAACTGTTTTTT
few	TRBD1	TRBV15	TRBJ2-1	CATSRGFEDRLNEQFF	TGTGCCACCAGCAGAGGTTTTGAGGACAGGCTCAATGAGCAGTTCTTC
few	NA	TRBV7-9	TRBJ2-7	CASSLEGEDEQYF	TGTGCCAGCAGCTTAGAGGGAGAGGACGAGCAGTACTTC
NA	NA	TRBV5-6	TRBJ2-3	CASSLVPSLAPGTDTQYF	TGTGCCAGCAGCTTGGTTCCCTCCCTGGCGCCGGGTACAGATACGCAGTATTTT
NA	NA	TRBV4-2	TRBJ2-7	CASSQDLDGTGVYEQYF	TGTGCCAGCAGCCAAGATCTTGACGGGACGGGGGTCTACGAGCAGTACTTC
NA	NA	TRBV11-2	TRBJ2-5	CASRGEEETQYF	TGTGCCAGCAGGGGGGAGGAAGAGACCCAGTACTTC
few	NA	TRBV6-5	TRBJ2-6	CASSQTYSGANVLTF	TGTGCCAGCAGTCAAACATACTCTGGGGCCAACGTCCTGACTTTC
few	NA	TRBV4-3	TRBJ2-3	CASSQGGSSDTQYF	TGCGCCAGCAGCCAGGGGGGTAGTTCAGATACGCAGTATTTT
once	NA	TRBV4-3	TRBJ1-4	CASSQDRTGAGLWEKLFF	TGCGCCAGCAGCCAAGATCGTACCGGCGCAGGGTTGTGGGAAAAACTGTTTTTT
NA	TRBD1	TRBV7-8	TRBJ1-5	CASSLGIRGQQPQHF	TGTGCCAGCAGCTTAGGTATCAGGGGGCAACAGCCCCAGCATTTT
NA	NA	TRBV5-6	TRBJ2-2	CASSLVGGGELFF	TGTGCCAGCAGCTTGGTCGGTGGTGGGGAGCTGTTTTTT
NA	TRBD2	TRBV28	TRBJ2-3	CASRQTSGTTDTQYF	TGTGCCAGCAGACAGACTAGCGGCACCACAGATACGCAGTATTTT
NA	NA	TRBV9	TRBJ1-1	CASSVNPTGENTEAFF	TGTGCCAGCAGCGTAAACCCAACGGGAGAGAACACTGAAGCTTTCTTT
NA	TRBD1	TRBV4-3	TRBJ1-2	CASSSGQYYGYTF	TGCGCCAGCAGCTCGGGACAGTACTATGGCTACACCTTC
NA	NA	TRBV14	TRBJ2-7	CASSPGTLSLYEQYF	TGTGCCAGCAGCCCTGGGACACTTTCACTCTACGAGCAGTACTTC
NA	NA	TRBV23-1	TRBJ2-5	CASSQSERELRETQYF	TGCGCCAGCAGTCAATCGGAAAGGGAGCTCAGGGAGACCCAGTACTTC
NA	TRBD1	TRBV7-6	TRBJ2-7	CASSFTGGLSYEQYF	TGTGCCAGCAGCTTCACAGGGGGACTTTCCTACGAGCAGTACTTC
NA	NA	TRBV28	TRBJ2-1	CASSLLSKTYNEQFF	TGTGCCAGCAGTTTATTGTCCAAAACCTACAATGAGCAGTTCTTC